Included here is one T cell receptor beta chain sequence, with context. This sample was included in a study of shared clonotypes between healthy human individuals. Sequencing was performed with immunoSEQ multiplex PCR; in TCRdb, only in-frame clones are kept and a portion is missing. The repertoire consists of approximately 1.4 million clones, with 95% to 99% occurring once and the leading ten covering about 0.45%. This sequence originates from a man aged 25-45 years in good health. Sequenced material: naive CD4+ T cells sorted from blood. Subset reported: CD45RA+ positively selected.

CDR3: CASSPPYSRANYGYTF. For the CDR3, the DNA is TGTGCCAGCTCACCACCGTACAGCAGAGCTAACTATGGCTACACCTTC. V and J are TRBV18 and TRBJ1-2; no reliable D call. Germline values: CDR1 KGHSH, CDR2 LQKENI. V was pared by 0 bases and J by 0 bases, with 11 bases between. The CDR3 runs to 16 residues. Using reference TRBV18 and TRBJ1-2 for the parts outside the CDR3, the full variable domain is NAGVMQNPRHLVRRRGQEARLRCSPMKGHSHVYWYRQLPEEGLKFMVYLQKENIIDESGMPKERFSAEFPKEGPSILRIQQVVRGDSAAYFCASSPPYSRANYGYTFGSGTRLTVV.